The 28 T cell receptor beta chains below come from one sample, sequenced in a study of cytomegalovirus exposure and HLA in healthy donors. A multiplex PCR was run with 60 Vbeta primers and 13 Jbeta primers. Data came from immunoSEQ multiplex PCR; TCRdb stores just in-frame clones and leaves some out. The table for this sample gives around 150,000 clones. Specimen: PBMCs. The receptors derive from a woman in her sixties in good health and CMV-seronegative.

CDR3: CASSLDSREQFF. In nucleotides, the CDR3 is TGTGCCAGCAGCTTAGATAGTCGCGAGCAGTTCTTC. The rearrangement links TRBV7-8 to TRBJ2-1; no firm D call. The germline V gene has CDR1 SGHVS and CDR2 FQNEAQ. The length of the CDR3 is 12 residues. V was cut by 1 base and J by 10 bases, with 8 bases left in between. Using reference TRBV7-8 and TRBJ2-1 for the parts outside the CDR3, the full variable domain is GAGVSQSPRYKVAKRGQDVALRCDPISGHVSLFWYQQALGQGPEFLTYFQNEAQLDKSGLPSDRFFAERPEGSVSTLKIQRTQQEDSAVYLCASSLDSREQFFGPGTRLTVL.

The rearrangement joins TRBV2 to TRBJ2-7, with 9 bases that match TRBD2. Germline trimming cut 7 bases from V and 6 bases from J; bases unmatched to any gene: 7. From germline, CDR1 is SNHLY and CDR2 FYNNEI. This CDR3 has 13 residues. The CDR3 DNA reads TGTGCCAGCAAGGAGCGGGAGGCTACCGAGCAGTACTTC. Translating it yields CASKEREATEQYF.

The chain couples TRBV7-2 to TRBJ2-5, with a possible D match to TRBD2 (5 bases). The CDR3 sequence is 13 residues long. Trimming stripped 5 bases from V and 5 bases from J, with 12 bases between. CDR1 and CDR2 from the germline V gene are SGHTA and FQGNSA. Written as DNA, the CDR3 is TGTGCCAGCAGCGAGCGAAGGAGGGAGACCCAGTACTTC. Its protein product is CASSERRRETQYF. The complete variable domain, with remaining parts taken from reference TRBV7-2 and TRBJ2-5, reads GAGVSQSPSNKVTEKGKDVELRCDPISGHTALYWYRQSLGQGLEFLIYFQGNSAPDKSGLPSDRFSAERTGGSVSTLTIQRTQQEDSAVYLCASSERRRETQYFGPGTRLLVL.

Comments on this clone: The same CDR3 arises from other DNA sequences in this sample as well. V and J are TRBV2 and TRBJ2-7; the match to TRBD1 covers 10 bases. The V gene's germline CDR1 is SNHLY and CDR2 FYNNEI. This CDR3 has 14 residues. The trim removed 3 bases at V and 4 bases at J, leaving 3 bases unmatched. CDR3 in DNA: TGTGCCAGCAGTGACCAGGGACAGGGGTACGAGCAGTACTTC. It yields the protein CASSDQGQGYEQYF.

The rearrangement links TRBV18 to TRBJ1-1, with 8 nucleotides matching TRBD1. Looked up from germline, CDR1 is KGHSH and CDR2 is LQKENI. CDR3 length: 16 residues. Trimming removed 6 bases from V and 0 bases from J; junction bases left unmatched: 9. The CDR3 region has the DNA TGTGCCAGCTCCTCGCGGGACAGGACTATGAACACTGAAGCTTTCTTT. This sequence encodes CASSSRDRTMNTEAFF.

The chain joins TRBV19 to TRBJ2-5; TRBD1 is a possible D gene (5 bases). CDR3 length equals 14 residues. CDR1 is LNHDA and CDR2 is SQIVND in the germline V gene (reference sequence). The ends were cut back, 8 bases at V and 1 base at J, with 14 bases in the middle. Here the CDR3 reads CASAPHRFQETQYF. The CDR3 DNA reads as TGTGCCAGTGCCCCTCACAGGTTCCAAGAGACCCAGTACTTC.

The chain uses TRBV4-1 and TRBJ2-5; 7 bases match TRBD1. The CDR3 consists of 16 residues. Germline CDR1 reads MGHRA; CDR2 reads YSYEKL. The ends lost 0 bases at V and 4 bases at J; junction bases unmatched: 8. CDR3 nucleotide sequence: TGCGCCAGCAGCCAAGATACGACAGGGCTTCGAGAGACCCAGTACTTC. It yields the protein CASSQDTTGLRETQYF.

This chain links TRBV25-1 with TRBJ1-1; 8 bases agree with TRBD1. CDR3 size: 16 residues. After removal of 3 bases from V and 4 bases from J, the junction contained 10 bases not matched to a gene. The V gene's germline CDR1 is MGHDK and CDR2 SYGVNS. The CDR3 sequence: CASSDLQGARGTEAFF. In DNA, the CDR3 is TGTGCCAGCAGTGACCTCCAGGGGGCGAGGGGCACTGAAGCTTTCTTT.

This chain links TRBV9 with TRBJ2-7, with 10 bases fitting TRBD2. V shed 0 bases, J shed 2 bases, and the junction held 2 bases outside the gene matches. CDR3 length: 15 residues. Germline-derived CDR1 and CDR2 are SGDLS and YYNGEE. The chain's CDR3 is CASSVGLAGTYEQYF. The DNA for the CDR3 is TGTGCCAGCAGCGTAGGACTAGCGGGTACCTACGAGCAGTACTTC.

V gene TRBV7-2 combines with J gene TRBJ1-2; TRBD1 aligns across 9 bases. The CDR3 extends over 14 amino acids. Germline assignment: CDR1 SGHTA and CDR2 FQGNSA. Germline trimming cut 3 bases from V and 4 bases from J; bases unmatched to any gene: 3. The CDR3, as DNA: TGTGCCAGCAGCTTGAAGGGACAGGGCTATGGCTACACCTTC. Its translation: CASSLKGQGYGYTF.

The chain combines TRBV6-5 with TRBJ2-2; 9 bases align to TRBD2. V lost 8 bases to trimming and J lost 2 bases; unmatched junction nucleotides: 3. CDR1 MNHEY and CDR2 SVGAGI come from the germline V gene. This CDR3 comprises 14 residues. CDR3 DNA sequence: TGTGCCAGCTCGGGGACTAGCAACACCGGGGAGCTGTTTTTT. Amino acids: CASSGTSNTGELFF.

This sequence joins TRBV7-9 and TRBJ1-3; 8 positions agree with TRBD1. The V segment lost 5 bases and the J segment 3 bases; nucleotides outside the gene matches: 6. The CDR3 length is 15 residues. Germline assignment: CDR1 SEHNR and CDR2 FQNEAQ (reference sequence). In nucleotides, the CDR3 is TGTGCCAGCAGCCAAACAGGGGGTTTTGGAAACACCATATATTTT. Translating gives CASSQTGGFGNTIYF. The variable domain in full, completed from reference TRBV7-9 and TRBJ1-3, reads DTGVSQNPRHKITKRGQNVTFRCDPISEHNRLYWYRQTLGQGPEFLTYFQNEAQLEKSRLLSDRFSAERPKGSFSTLEIQRTEQGDSAMYLCASSQTGGFGNTIYFGEGSWLTVV.

The V gene is TRBV5-6, the J gene TRBJ1-1; D unresolved. CDR3 length equals 13 residues. Germline lookup yields CDR1 SGHDT and CDR2 YYEEEE. V was shortened by 1 base and J by 1 base, with 5 bases between the two germline ends. CDR3: CASSLMANTEAFF. CDR3 nucleotides: TGTGCCAGCAGCTTGATGGCGAACACTGAAGCTTTCTTT.

This chain joins TRBV2 and TRBJ2-7, with a possible D match to TRBD1 (5 bases). CDR1 is SNHLY, CDR2 FYNNEI, per germline. This CDR3 has 14 residues. V gave up 5 bases and J gave up 0 bases, with 11 bases separating them. For the CDR3, the DNA is TGTGCCAGCAGTTTCCTACAGGTCTCCTACGAGCAGTACTTC. As protein: CASSFLQVSYEQYF.

The chain couples TRBV7-9 to TRBJ1-5; D might be TRBD1 (5 bases). Trimming removed 4 bases from V and 4 bases from J, with 11 bases in between. The germline gives CDR1 SEHNR, CDR2 FQNEAQ (reference sequence). The CDR3 extends over 14 amino acids. The CDR3 bases are TGTGCCAGCAGCTCCGGGGGTACGAATCAGCCCCAGCATTTT. It yields the protein CASSSGGTNQPQHF.

The gene calls are TRBV5-4 and TRBJ1-1, with 7 bases fitting TRBD1. Looked up from germline, CDR1 is SGHNT and CDR2 is YYREEE (reference sequence). The V and J ends lost 4 bases and 5 bases, in that order; junction bases with no gene match: 11. The CDR3 length is 15 residues. The CDR3 reads CASSQDRADWTEAFF. CDR3 nucleotides: TGTGCCAGCAGCCAAGACAGGGCGGATTGGACTGAAGCTTTCTTT.

V usage is TRBV5-1 and J usage is TRBJ2-7, with 9 bases matching TRBD1. CDR1 and CDR2 (germline): SGHRS, YFSETQ. The CDR3 is made up of 16 amino acids. The V and J ends lost 4 bases and 0 bases, in that order; junction bases with no gene match: 8. The CDR3 here is CASSNGPGQGSYEQYF. CDR3 bases: TGCGCCAGCAGCAACGGACCGGGACAGGGCTCCTACGAGCAGTACTTC.

The chain is built from TRBV19 and TRBJ1-4, with 9 bases matching TRBD1. The CDR3 is 14 amino acids. Trimming took 4 bases from V and 10 from J; bases not matched to a gene: 7. Germline V gives CDR1 LNHDA, CDR2 SQIVND (reference sequence). Here the CDR3 reads CASSTRTGERKLFF. The DNA of the CDR3 is TGTGCCAGTAGTACACGGACAGGGGAGAGAAAACTGTTTTTT.

This sequence joins TRBV7-8 and TRBJ2-7; TRBD2 matches at 15 bases. The germline CDR1 and CDR2 sequences are SGHVS and FQNEAQ. The CDR3 has 18 amino acids. After removal of 5 bases from V and 1 base from J, the junction contained 9 bases not matched to a gene. The CDR3 DNA reads as TGTGCCAGCAGCGTTGGGACTAGCGGGGGGACTTCGTCCTACGAGCAGTACTTC. Its translation is CASSVGTSGGTSSYEQYF.

The chain links TRBV18 to TRBJ1-1, with a tentative D call TRBD1 (5 bases). The germline V gene has CDR1 KGHSH and CDR2 LQKENI. The V and J ends lost 4 bases and 4 bases respectively, with 13 bases between them. The CDR3 extends over 14 amino acids. CDR3 bases: TGTGCCAGCTCACGAGAATCCGGGGGCACTGAAGCTTTCTTT. Amino acids: CASSRESGGTEAFF.

The rearrangement uses TRBV5-6 and TRBJ2-2; 10 bases agree with TRBD1. The CDR3 contains 18 residues. CDR1 and CDR2 from the germline V gene are SGHDT and YYEEEE. J lost 3 bases, V lost 0 bases, and 8 bases had no gene match. CDR3: CASSLDVRDRGDTGELFF. The CDR3 coding sequence is TGTGCCAGCAGCTTGGACGTCCGGGACAGGGGTGACACCGGGGAGCTGTTTTTT.

The rearrangement uses TRBV6-6 and TRBJ1-5; the D gene is possibly TRBD1 (5 bases). V was pared by 7 bases and J by 5 bases, with 12 bases between. The CDR3 sequence is 13 residues long. The germline V gene has CDR1 MNHNY and CDR2 SVGAGI (reference sequence). CDR3 sequence (DNA): TGTGCCAGCAAGTCTCGGGGGGATCAGCCCCAGCATTTT. It encodes CASKSRGDQPQHF.

The chain couples TRBV7-2 to TRBJ2-7, with D perhaps TRBD1 (6 bases). Germline V gene lookup returns CDR1 SGHTA and CDR2 FQGNSA. There are 16 residues in the CDR3. V lost 0 bases to trimming and J lost 4 bases, with 16 bases between them. CDR3 amino acids: CASSLAELTGPYEQYF. In DNA, the CDR3 is TGTGCCAGCAGCTTAGCGGAATTGACAGGCCCTTACGAGCAGTACTTC.

The chain combines TRBV7-8 with TRBJ2-1; 8 bases line up with TRBD1. The germline CDR1 and CDR2 sequences are SGHVS and FQNEAQ. V lost 4 bases and J lost 6; bases outside the gene matches: 2. This CDR3 region has 13 residues. The DNA for the CDR3 is TGTGCCAGCAGCTCGGACAGGGTCAATGAGCAGTTCTTC. Its protein product is CASSSDRVNEQFF.

The V and J genes are TRBV10-3 and TRBJ2-1; D possibly corresponds to TRBD2 (5 bases). Germline CDR1 is ENHRY and CDR2 is SYGVKD. The CDR3 contains 15 residues. The ends were cut back, 3 bases at V and 5 bases at J, with 14 bases in the middle. CDR3 region: CAISESKRNDNEQFF. CDR3 in DNA: TGTGCCATCAGTGAATCGAAGCGGAACGACAATGAGCAGTTCTTC.

The chain has TRBV29-1 and TRBJ1-2, with TRBD1 matching over 8 bases. This CDR3 region has 15 residues. The ends lost 1 base at V and 7 bases at J; junction bases unmatched: 11. Per germline, CDR1 SQVTM and CDR2 ANQGSEA. This chain's CDR3 is CSVEARQGILSGYTF. CDR3 DNA sequence: TGCAGCGTTGAAGCGCGACAGGGGATATTAAGTGGCTACACCTTC.

V usage is TRBV6-5 and J usage is TRBJ1-5; possibly TRBD1 for D (6 bases). Trimming cost V 4 bases and J 4 bases, with 11 bases left between them. Germline-derived CDR1 and CDR2 are MNHEY and SVGAGI. The CDR3 extends over 14 amino acids. For the CDR3, the DNA is TGTGCCAGCAGTTCAGGGCAGGGGAATCAGCCCCAGCATTTT. Protein product: CASSSGQGNQPQHF.

DNA of the CDR3: TGCGCCAGCAGCTTGGCCGATGCGGGGACCCAGTACTTC. Amino acids: CASSLADAGTQYF. The chain employs TRBV5-1 and TRBJ2-5, with D tentatively TRBD2 (5 bases). The CDR3 is made up of 13 amino acids. Germline V gives CDR1 SGHRS, CDR2 YFSETQ. V was pared by 0 bases and J by 7 bases, with 10 bases between.